The 24 T cell receptor beta chains listed next were all sequenced from one sample in a study of blood T cell repertoires in COVID-19. Assay: immunoSEQ multiplex PCR; the TCRdb copy retains only in-frame clones and omits some. The sample carries 65,000 to 95,000 clones, approximately 86% recorded once. What was sequenced was peripheral blood. The origin of the receptors is a man between 65 and 85 years old with acute or convalescent COVID-19.

This rearrangement joins TRBV7-3 to TRBJ1-1; D gene ambiguous. The V end lost 6 bases, the J end lost 5 bases, and 10 bases lay between the germline ends. The germline gives CDR1 SGHTA, CDR2 FQGTGA. CDR3 size: 12 residues. CDR3 nucleotide sequence: TGTGCCAGCAGTCAAGGAGGGACTGAAGCTTTCTTT. Protein: CASSQGGTEAFF.

This rearrangement joins TRBV30 to TRBJ1-5; 9 bases map to TRBD1. This CDR3 contains 14 residues. The V gene end was trimmed by 2 bases and the J gene end by 7 bases; junction bases not matched to a gene: 6. Germline V CDR1 and CDR2: GTSNPN, SVGIG (reference sequence). The CDR3 DNA reads as TGTGCCTGGAGTATACAGGGGGCACAACAGCCCCAGCATTTT. This encodes CAWSIQGAQQPQHF. The full variable domain, with the rest looked up from reference TRBV30 and TRBJ1-5, is SQTIHQWPATLVQPVGSPLSLECTVEGTSNPNLYWYRQAAGRGLQLLFYSVGIGQISSEVPQNLSASRPQDRQFILSSKKLLLSDSGFYLCAWSIQGAQQPQHFGDGTRLSIL.

CDR3 amino acids: CASSIRENTEAFF. The CDR3 DNA reads TGTGCCAGCAGCATCAGGGAAAACACTGAAGCTTTCTTT. This rearrangement joins TRBV11-2 to TRBJ1-1; tentatively, D is TRBD1 (5 bases). The V and J ends lost 5 bases and 2 bases respectively, with 9 bases between them. This CDR3 has 13 amino acids. The V gene's germline CDR1 is SGHAT and CDR2 FQNNGV.

The chain carries TRBV18 and TRBJ1-4; tentative D call: TRBD1 (6 bases). Trimming took off 0 bases at V and 7 bases at J, with 12 bases between the two ends. Germline loops: CDR1 KGHSH, CDR2 LQKENI. The CDR3 totals 15 residues. As DNA, the CDR3 is TGTGCCAGCTCACCACCTTCGGGGGGCGGTGAAAAACTGTTTTTT. It is translated as CASSPPSGGGEKLFF.

Here the CDR3 DNA reads TGTGCCTGGAGTAAGGGGACAGCGAACACTGAAGCTTTCTTT. It specifies CAWSKGTANTEAFF. The chain is built from TRBV30 and TRBJ1-1, with TRBD1 matching 7 bases. Unmatched junction bases numbered 4, after V lost 2 bases and J lost 1 base. Germline assignment: CDR1 GTSNPN and CDR2 SVGIG (reference sequence). This CDR3 region has 14 residues.

This clone was seen only once. The chain couples TRBV7-8 to TRBJ1-5; maybe TRBD1 (6 bases). V was trimmed by 4 bases and J by 7 bases, leaving 8 bases between them. The CDR3 totals 12 residues. CDR1 SGHVS and CDR2 FQNEAQ come from the germline V gene. CDR3 nucleotide sequence: TGTGCCAGCAGCTCCGGGACACAGCCCCAGCATTTT. Its protein is CASSSGTQPQHF.

There are a few counts of this clone. The chain employs TRBV23-1 and TRBJ2-1; weak D call: TRBD1 (6 bases). TRBV23-1 is flagged as an ORF with uncertain function. The CDR3 totals 17 residues. V was shortened by 3 bases and J by 1 base, with 16 bases between the two germline ends. For the CDR3, the DNA is TGCGCCAGCAGTCACCAAGGACAGACCGAATCCTACAATGAGCAGTTCTTC. Amino acid sequence: CASSHQGQTESYNEQFF.

This chain joins TRBV6-5 and TRBJ2-7, with 8 bases aligning to TRBD2. This CDR3 comprises 16 residues. Germline CDR1 reads MNHEY; CDR2 reads SVGAGI. With 0 bases clipped from V and 6 bases from J, the junction kept 10 bases outside the gene matches. CDR3 in DNA: TGTGCCAGCAGTTACTCAGGACTAGCCCAAAATTCCGAGCAGTACTTC. This gives the protein CASSYSGLAQNSEQYF.

The V gene is TRBV10-3, the J gene TRBJ2-2; D is possibly TRBD1 (5 bases). Germline V gene lookup returns CDR1 ENHRY and CDR2 SYGVKD. V lost 4 bases, J lost 0 bases, and 9 bases lay in between. This CDR3 is built from 15 residues. The CDR3, as DNA: TGTGCCATCAGTGGGACATCAGCGAACACCGGGGAGCTGTTTTTT. This gives the protein CAISGTSANTGELFF.

J is TRBJ2-1 and V is TRBV30; D may be TRBD1 (6 bases). Germline CDR1 GTSNPN, CDR2 SVGIG (reference sequence). The CDR3 has 14 residues. V shed 2 bases and J shed 7 bases, with 15 bases lying between them. The CDR3 DNA reads as TGTGCCTGGAGTAGGGGCAGGGGAGTGAATGAGCAGTTCTTC. It yields the protein CAWSRGRGVNEQFF.

The chain joins TRBV10-3 to TRBJ2-5, with D maybe TRBD2 (5 bases). V was cut by 5 bases and J by 5 bases, with 9 bases left in between. CDR3 length: 12 amino acids. Per the germline V gene, CDR1 is ENHRY and CDR2 is SYGVKD. The CDR3 here is CAISTSLETQYF. CDR3 coding DNA: TGTGCCATCAGTACTAGTCTGGAGACCCAGTACTTC.

The rearrangement links TRBV19 to TRBJ2-1; TRBD1 agrees at 11 bases. The CDR3 sequence is 15 residues long. Germline CDR1 LNHDA, CDR2 SQIVND (reference sequence). Unmatched junction bases numbered 8, after V lost 3 bases and J lost 10 bases. Here the CDR3 reads CASSIRDRGSGEQFF. The CDR3 nucleotides read TGTGCCAGTAGTATCAGGGACAGGGGGTCCGGAGAGCAGTTCTTC.

This sequence joins TRBV2 and TRBJ1-5; maybe TRBD1 (6 bases). The CDR3 is 13 amino acids. Trimming stripped 6 bases from V and 3 bases from J, with 9 bases between. CDR1 SNHLY and CDR2 FYNNEI come from the germline V gene. The CDR3, as DNA: TGTGCCAGCAGGTGGGGGCCCAATCAGCCCCAGCATTTT. Its protein product is CASRWGPNQPQHF. The full variable domain, completed using reference TRBV2 and TRBJ1-5, is EPEVTQTPSHQVTQMGQEVILRCVPISNHLYFYWYRQILGQKVEFLVSFYNNEISEKSEIFDDQFSVERPDGSNFTLKIRSTKLEDSAMYFCASRWGPNQPQHFGDGTRLSIL.

This chain joins TRBV2 and TRBJ2-2; tentatively, D is TRBD2 (6 bases). Germline lookup yields CDR1 SNHLY and CDR2 FYNNEI. CDR3 size: 15 residues. Trimming stripped 3 bases from V and 4 bases from J, with 12 bases between. The CDR3 bases are TGTGCCAGCAGTGAGTGGGGGGTAGGCACCGGGGAGCTGTTTTTT. This sequence encodes CASSEWGVGTGELFF.

The V call is TRBV18, the J call TRBJ1-5; D unclear. The CDR3 extends over 14 amino acids. The V gene's germline CDR1 is KGHSH and CDR2 LQKENI. The V end was cut by 5 bases, the J end by 7 bases, with 15 bases between. The CDR3 is CASSNGEAPQPQHF. In DNA form, the CDR3 reads TGTGCCAGCTCAAACGGGGAAGCGCCCCAGCCCCAGCATTTT.

The V call is TRBV6-6, the J call TRBJ1-2; D call uncertain. The germline V and J ends were trimmed by 4 bases and 4 bases, with 7 bases remaining between them. Germline values: CDR1 MNHNY, CDR2 SVGAGI (reference sequence). This CDR3 has 12 residues. Here the CDR3 reads CASSSSAYGYTF. The CDR3 DNA follows: TGTGCCAGCAGTTCCTCGGCCTATGGCTACACCTTC.

The chain has TRBV7-9 and TRBJ1-6; 8 bases are shared with TRBD1. The CDR3 sequence is 15 residues long. V dropped 5 bases and J dropped 6; count of bases not matched to a gene: 6. Germline values: CDR1 SEHNR, CDR2 FQNEAQ (reference sequence). Here the CDR3 reads CASSMRQGSNSPLHF. DNA of the CDR3: TGTGCCAGCAGCATGAGACAGGGGAGTAATTCACCCCTCCACTTT.

This clone came up once. The chain recombines TRBV20-1 with TRBJ1-2; TRBD1 aligns across 7 bases. The V and J ends lost 3 bases and 13 bases, in that order; junction bases with no gene match: 5. This CDR3 contains 10 residues. Germline CDR1 and CDR2: DFQATT and SNEGSKA (reference sequence). The CDR3 DNA follows: TGCAGTGCTAGCCAGACAGGGCGCACCTTC. Translation: CSASQTGRTF.

This chain links TRBV29-1 with TRBJ2-7; the match to TRBD2 covers 8 bases. Germline CDR1 SQVTM, CDR2 ANQGSEA. This CDR3 spans 17 amino acids. V gave up 7 bases and J gave up 0 bases; unmatched junction bases: 17. CDR3 sequence: CSAGLPRAGGSSYEQYF. The DNA of the CDR3 is TGCAGCGCCGGGCTGCCACGGGCGGGGGGCAGCTCCTACGAGCAGTACTTC.

In DNA form, the CDR3 reads TGTGCCAGCAGAAGATTACCCCGGACAGGGAGCACAGATACGCAGTATTTT. This translates into CASRRLPRTGSTDTQYF. The rearrangement links TRBV28 to TRBJ2-3, with 8 bases fitting TRBD1. V trimming: 6 bases; J trimming: 0 bases; junction bases outside the gene matches: 11. The CDR3 is 17 amino acids. Germline lookup yields CDR1 MDHEN and CDR2 SYDVKM.

CDR3 sequence: CATSTGSYNEQFF. The DNA of the CDR3 is TGTGCCACCAGTACAGGGTCCTACAATGAGCAGTTCTTC. This sequence joins TRBV24-1 and TRBJ2-1; a weak D match, TRBD1 (6 bases). Trimming stripped 6 bases from V and 1 base from J, with 6 bases between. Germline lookup yields CDR1 KGHDR and CDR2 SFDVKD. CDR3 length: 13 amino acids.

The rearrangement uses TRBV27 and TRBJ2-1; D perhaps matches TRBD1 (5 bases). The V gene's germline CDR1 is MNHEY and CDR2 SMNVEV (reference sequence). The V gene lost 1 base and the J gene lost 4 bases, with 11 bases spanning the gap. The CDR3 has 15 amino acids. The CDR3 DNA reads TGTGCCAGCAGTTTATTCTGGACACTATACAATGAGCAGTTCTTC. This gives the protein CASSLFWTLYNEQFF.

The chain employs TRBV4-1 and TRBJ1-4; perhaps TRBD1 as D (5 bases). Germline CDR1 is MGHRA and CDR2 is YSYEKL. The CDR3 is 14 residues long. The ends were cut back, 4 bases at V and 8 bases at J, with 14 bases in the middle. The CDR3 region is CASSLQGAGEKLFF. CDR3 DNA: TGCGCCAGCAGCCTCCAAGGGGCGGGAGAAAAACTGTTTTTT.

This clone was recorded only once. This chain links TRBV25-1 with TRBJ2-5, with TRBD2 identical over 9 bases. J gave up 5 bases and V 5 bases, and 9 bases lay outside the gene matches. The CDR3 runs to 15 residues. The germline CDR1 and CDR2 sequences are MGHDK and SYGVNS. This chain's CDR3 is CASSPPAGGLETQYF. CDR3 nucleotides: TGTGCCAGCAGTCCCCCTGCGGGGGGGCTCGAGACCCAGTACTTC. Filled out from reference TRBV25-1 and TRBJ2-5, the complete variable domain reads EADIYQTPRYLVIGTGKKITLECSQTMGHDKMYWYQQDPGMELHLIHYSYGVNSTEKGDLSSESTVSRIRTEHFPLTLESARPSHTSQYLCASSPPAGGLETQYFGPGTRLLVL.